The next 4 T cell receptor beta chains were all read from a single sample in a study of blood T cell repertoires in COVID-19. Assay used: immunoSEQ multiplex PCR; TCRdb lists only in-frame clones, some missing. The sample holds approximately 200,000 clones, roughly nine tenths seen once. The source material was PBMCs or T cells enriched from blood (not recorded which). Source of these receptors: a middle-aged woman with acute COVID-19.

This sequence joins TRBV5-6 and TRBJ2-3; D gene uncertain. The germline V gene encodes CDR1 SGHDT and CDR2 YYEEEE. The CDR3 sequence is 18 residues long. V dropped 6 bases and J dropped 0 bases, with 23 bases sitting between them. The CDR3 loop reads CASTIALGASFSTDTQYF. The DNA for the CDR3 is TGTGCCAGCACCATCGCACTGGGCGCCTCATTCAGCACAGATACGCAGTATTTT. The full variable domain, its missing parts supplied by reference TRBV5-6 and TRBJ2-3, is DAGVTQSPTHLIKTRGQQVTLRCSPKSGHDTVSWYQQALGQGPQFIFQYYEEEERQRGNFPDRFSGHQFPNYSSELNVNALLLGDSALYLCASTIALGASFSTDTQYFGPGTRLTVL.

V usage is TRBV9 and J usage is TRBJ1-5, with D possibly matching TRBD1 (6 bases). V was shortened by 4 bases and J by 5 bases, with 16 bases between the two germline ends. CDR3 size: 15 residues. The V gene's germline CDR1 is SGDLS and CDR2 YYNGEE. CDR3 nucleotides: TGTGCCAGCAGCTCTGGGACAATAGAAGATCAGCCCCAGCATTTT. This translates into CASSSGTIEDQPQHF.

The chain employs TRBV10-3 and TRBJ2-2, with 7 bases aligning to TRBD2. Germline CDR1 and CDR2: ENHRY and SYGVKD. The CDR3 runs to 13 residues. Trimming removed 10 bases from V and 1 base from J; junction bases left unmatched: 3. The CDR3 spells CANIAGNTGELFF. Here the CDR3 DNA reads TGTGCCAACATAGCGGGGAACACCGGGGAGCTGTTTTTT.

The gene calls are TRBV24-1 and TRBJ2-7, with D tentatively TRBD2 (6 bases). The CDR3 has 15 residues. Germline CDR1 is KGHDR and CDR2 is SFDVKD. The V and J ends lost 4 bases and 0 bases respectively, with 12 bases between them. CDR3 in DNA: TGTGCCACCAGTGAGGGAGGTGGGAGCTCCTACGAGCAGTACTTC. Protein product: CATSEGGGSSYEQYF.